The rows below give T cell receptor beta chains drawn from one sample of a study of CD8 T cells in ankylosing spondylitis. TCRdb re-analysed the 5' RACE reads in MiXCR, keeping a single row per CDR3 protein. This sample carries around 770,000 distinct CDR3 sequences, about 12% of them seen once, and the ten largest clones take more than 0.5%. Sequenced material: blood, either unsorted or a sorted T cell fraction (not recorded which). The receptors here all came from a male donor with ankylosing spondylitis. CDR3s include the opening cysteine and the closing phenylalanine or tryptophan. D genes are given only for firm matches. Size values are once, few and many counts, or a class for expanded clones, and some rows have none.

DNA,CDR3,V,size,D,J
TGCGCCAGCAGCCAAGCCCCGGGGAGGGGAAATTACTACAATGAGCAGTTCTTC,CASSQAPGRGNYYNEQFF,TRBV4-1,few,TRBD2,TRBJ2-1
TGTGCCAGCAACCGGGGAAGGTACACTGAAGCTTTCTTT,CASNRGRYTEAFF,TRBV6-1,few,-,TRBJ1-1
TGCGCCAGCAGCGGGGACAGCTCCTATAATTCACCCCTCCACTTT,CASSGDSSYNSPLHF,TRBV5-1,-,TRBD1,TRBJ1-6
TGCGCCAGCAGCTCTGAGGGATTGAACACTGAAGCTTTCTTT,CASSSEGLNTEAFF,TRBV5-1,-,-,TRBJ1-1
TGTGCCAGCAGCCAAAGGACACGCCAAGAGACCCAGTACTTC,CASSQRTRQETQYF,TRBV4-2,few,-,TRBJ2-5
TGTGCCAGCAGCTTAGCGGGGGGTCTCACTGAAGCTTTCTTT,CASSLAGGLTEAFF,TRBV7-2,many,-,TRBJ1-1
TGTGCCATCTTAAGCGGAGTAAACACTGAAGCTTTCTTT,CAILSGVNTEAFF,TRBV10-3,-,-,TRBJ1-1
TGTGCCATCAGTGAGTCCGGGAGTCAAGCTTTCTTT,CAISESGSQAFF,TRBV10-3,many,-,TRBJ1-1
TGCGCCAGCAGCTTCCTGGATGAGAACACTGAAGCTTTCTTT,CASSFLDENTEAFF,TRBV5-1,few,-,TRBJ1-1
TGTGCCAGCAGCAGCACCAGGGGAGTCACTGAAGCTTTCTTT,CASSSTRGVTEAFF,TRBV7-8,-,-,TRBJ1-1
TGTGCCAGCAGCCCGCTTGGAGTCTACGAGCAGTACTTC,CASSPLGVYEQYF,TRBV5-6,few,-,TRBJ2-7
TGTGCCAGCTCACCACCAGGGATATTAAACACTGAAGCTTTCTTT,CASSPPGILNTEAFF,TRBV18,many,-,TRBJ1-1
TGCGCCAGCAGCTGGGGGACGGGTACGATGAACACTGAAGCTTTCTTT,CASSWGTGTMNTEAFF,TRBV5-1,many,-,TRBJ1-1
TGCGCCAGCAGCTTAGAGACTATCTCCTACAATGAGCAGTTCTTC,CASSLETISYNEQFF,TRBV5-1,many,-,TRBJ2-1
TGCAGCGCCGGGGAGGGTTTTCTCACTGAAGCTTTCTTT,CSAGEGFLTEAFF,TRBV29-1,-,-,TRBJ1-1
TGCAGTGCTACCTCGGGACTAGCGATTATATACAATGAGCAGTTCTTC,CSATSGLAIIYNEQFF,TRBV20-1,few,TRBD2,TRBJ2-1
TGTGCCAGCAGCGGAAGGGGGGGTGCTCACTATGGCTACACCTTC,CASSGRGGAHYGYTF,TRBV7-2,few,-,TRBJ1-2
TGCGCCAGCAGCCCGGCTAGCGGGCCACCTTACAATGAGCAGTTCTTC,CASSPASGPPYNEQFF,TRBV5-1,-,TRBD2,TRBJ2-1
TGCAGTGCTAGAGATCGTCGGGGGACAGCTTTATATGGCTACACCTTC,CSARDRRGTALYGYTF,TRBV20-1,-,TRBD1,TRBJ1-2
TGCAGTGCTAGAGTGAGGGCCCGCACAGATACGCAGTATTTT,CSARVRARTDTQYF,TRBV20-1,few,-,TRBJ2-3
TGTGCCAGCAGCCTACTCGTGGGGGGCGAGCAGTACTTC,CASSLLVGGEQYF,TRBV6-5,-,-,TRBJ2-7
TGCAGTGCTAGACAGGCCTCGGGAGGCTACACCTTC,CSARQASGGYTF,TRBV20-1,few,-,TRBJ1-2
TGCGCCAGCAGACCCCCTGTCCGGGGATGGGAGCAGTACTTC,CASRPPVRGWEQYF,TRBV10-2,few,-,TRBJ2-7
TGCAGTGCTAGAGTAAGGGTTTCCAGTACGCAGTATTTT,CSARVRVSSTQYF,TRBV20-1,few,-,TRBJ2-3
TGCGCCAGCAGCTTGGTCAGCCGATCCTACGAGCAGTACTTC,CASSLVSRSYEQYF,TRBV5-1,few,-,TRBJ2-7
TGTGCCACCTTCGATAAGTTGACTGAAGCTTTCTTT,CATFDKLTEAFF,TRBV7-9,many,-,TRBJ1-1
TGTGCCAGCAGCCAACAGGGGGGCTATCTGAACACTGAAGCTTTCTTT,CASSQQGGYLNTEAFF,TRBV4-2,few,TRBD1,TRBJ1-1
TGTGCCAGCAAGCCGGGCTGGAGACAGGGCAATGGCTACACCTTC,CASKPGWRQGNGYTF,TRBV6-1,-,TRBD1,TRBJ1-2
TGTGCCAGCAGCCCGGGCAGTACAGGGAGGTCCTACAATGAGCAGTTCTTC,CASSPGSTGRSYNEQFF,TRBV7-2,many,-,TRBJ2-1
TGCGCCAGCAGCAGCCAGGGAATTGGGTCCTACAATGAGCAGTTCTTC,CASSSQGIGSYNEQFF,TRBV5-1,few,-,TRBJ2-1
TGCGCCAGCAGCTTGGGCCCATATTACGGGGACTACGAGCAGTACTTC,CASSLGPYYGDYEQYF,TRBV5-1,few,-,TRBJ2-7